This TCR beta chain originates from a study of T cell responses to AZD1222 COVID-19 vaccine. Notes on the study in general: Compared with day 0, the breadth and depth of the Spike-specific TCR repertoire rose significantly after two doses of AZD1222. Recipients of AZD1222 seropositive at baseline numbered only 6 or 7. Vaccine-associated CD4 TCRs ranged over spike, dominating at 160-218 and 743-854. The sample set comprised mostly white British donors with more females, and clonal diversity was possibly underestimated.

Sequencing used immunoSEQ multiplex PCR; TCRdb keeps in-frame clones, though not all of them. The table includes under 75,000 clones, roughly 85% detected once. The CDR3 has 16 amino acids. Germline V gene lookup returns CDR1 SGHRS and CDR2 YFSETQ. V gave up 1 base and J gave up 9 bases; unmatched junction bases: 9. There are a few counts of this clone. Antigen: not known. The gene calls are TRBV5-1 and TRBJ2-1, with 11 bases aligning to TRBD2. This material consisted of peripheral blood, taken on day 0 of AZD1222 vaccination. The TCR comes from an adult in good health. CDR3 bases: TGCGCCAGCAGCTTGACTAGCGGGGGCCCCGGGGGTGAGCAGTTCTTC. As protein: CASSLTSGGPGGEQFF.